This TCR beta chain originates from a study of response to subunit inactivated influenza vaccine. One entry per CDR3 protein, called by TCRdb with MiXCR from the RT-PCR reads. The sample gives about 500,000 distinct CDR3 sequences, about 15% of which show up once; 3% is in the top ten. The table lists this clonotype with a count of one. Here the sequenced sample was CD4+ T cells sorted from PBMCs, taken 23 to 25 months after vaccination. The receptor comes from a man aged 50 to 75 who received an inactivated influenza vaccine.

As DNA, the CDR3 is TGTGCCATCAGTGGTGGGGCACTAGCGGGGGCCTACGAGCAGTACTTC. Amino acids: CAISGGALAGAYEQYF. The J gene is TRBJ2-7, the V gene TRBV10-3; 11 bases are a match to TRBD2. The CDR3 has 16 amino acids. Trimming took 4 bases from V and 2 from J; bases not matched to a gene: 7. Germline V gene sequence: CDR1 ENHRY, CDR2 SYGVKD.